The 6 T cell receptor beta chains presented below share a single source sample, sequenced in a study of response to subunit inactivated influenza vaccine. From the RT-PCR reads, TCRdb called clonotypes with MiXCR, one entry per CDR3 protein. The sample has approximately 520,000 distinct CDR3 sequences, about 17% seen once. Source: CD4+ T cells sorted from PBMCs, taken approximately 25 months after vaccination. Source of these receptors: a man between 50 and 69 years old who received an inactivated influenza vaccine.

There are a few counts of this clonotype. The chain uses TRBV4-3 and TRBJ2-5; D tentatively fits TRBD1 or TRBD2 (6 bases each). This CDR3 is built from 15 residues. Germline CDR1 LGHNA, CDR2 YSLEER. V was shortened by 1 base and J by 4 bases, with 13 bases between the two germline ends. In DNA, the CDR3 is TGCGCCAGCAGCCAAGTGACGGGGGCGGGAGAGACCCAGTACTTC. This translates into CASSQVTGAGETQYF.

There are a few counts of this clonotype. The chain uses TRBV11-2 and TRBJ1-1; D is undetermined. Germline CDR1 reads SGHAT; CDR2 reads FQNNGV. This CDR3 region has 14 residues. V lost 0 bases to trimming and J lost 1 base, with 6 bases between them. The CDR3 region is CASSLDVSNTEAFF. The CDR3 nucleotides read TGTGCCAGCAGCTTAGACGTCTCGAACACTGAAGCTTTCTTT.

This clonotype was picked up a small number of times. J is TRBJ2-7 and V is TRBV29-1; 8 bases line up with TRBD1. Germline trimming cut 4 bases from V and 5 bases from J; bases unmatched to any gene: 10. Germline-derived CDR1 and CDR2 are SQVTM and ANQGSEA. The CDR3 contains 14 residues. CDR3 in amino acids: CSVGKGTGDNEQYF. CDR3 bases: TGCAGCGTTGGGAAGGGGACAGGAGATAACGAGCAGTACTTC.

This clonotype showed up just a few times. The chain links TRBV6-1 to TRBJ2-5; D is perhaps TRBD2 (6 bases). The V gene's germline CDR1 is MNHNS and CDR2 SASEGT. V lost 2 bases to trimming and J lost 3 bases, with 10 bases between them. CDR3 length equals 14 residues. CDR3 loop: CASSEHSGKETQYF. CDR3 nucleotide sequence: TGTGCCAGCAGTGAACATAGCGGTAAAGAGACCCAGTACTTC.

The chain uses TRBV9 and TRBJ2-1; 10 bases are shared with TRBD2. The V segment lost 0 bases and the J segment 9 bases; nucleotides outside the gene matches: 9. The CDR3 has 16 amino acids. The V gene's germline CDR1 is SGDLS and CDR2 YYNGEE. In DNA, the CDR3 is TGTGCCAGCAGCGTAGGTAGTAGCGGGAGGTCTAGTGAGCAGTTCTTC. Translated: CASSVGSSGRSSEQFF.

This clonotype was seen many times. V usage is TRBV4-3 and J usage is TRBJ2-7; perhaps TRBD2 as D (6 bases). V lost 11 bases, J lost 3 bases, and 17 bases lay in between. Germline V lookup: CDR1 LGHNA, CDR2 YSLEER. The CDR3 runs 13 residues. The CDR3 DNA follows: TGCGCCCAGAAAGTACGGGAGCGCTACGAGCAGTACTTC. The encoded protein is CAQKVRERYEQYF.